This T cell receptor beta chain stems from a study of cytomegalovirus exposure and HLA in healthy donors. About the study: Unique TCR beta sequences numbering around 110 million came from 150 million to 200 million T cells in an earlier analysis. Across more than 350 genotyped donors, approximately 81% landed in the Caucasian-associated ancestry cluster. Findings and caveats of the study: It was reportedly the case that the classifier diagnosed cytomegalovirus status with high specificity and sensitivity.

Per germline, CDR1 LNHDA and CDR2 SQIVND (reference sequence). The CDR3 is 21 residues long. Unmatched junction bases numbered 15, after V lost 5 bases and J lost 0 bases. Remarks on this clone: Its antigen is not identified.

PCR amplification relied on 60 Vbeta primers (plus 13 Jbeta primers). Authors' analysis steps: Tens of millions of unique TCR beta chains, about 10 million of them shared, were counted by a later analysis. Assay used: immunoSEQ multiplex PCR; TCRdb lists only in-frame clones, some missing. That table furnishes V, J and clone size, whereas the DNA furnished D and trimming. The data hold 150,000 to 200,000 clones, with approximately 81% observed a single time. The chain joins TRBV19 to TRBJ2-1, with 14 bases aligning to TRBD2. Sequenced input: PBMCs. The TCR originated in a man between 18 and 29 years old in good health and CMV-seronegative. The CDR3: CASSSPGGTSGRPNSYNEQFF. CDR3 in DNA: TGTGCCAGTAGTTCCCCGGGTGGGACTAGCGGGAGACCAAACTCCTACAATGAGCAGTTCTTC.